This TCR beta chain came from a study of read filtering for tumor transcriptome and immune sequencing. Study-level information: Mean patient age was roughly 61 years, range about 47 to 90; around 17 male, over twelve female.

This clonotype was recorded at least ten times. Its target is not known. Germline CDR1 and CDR2: SGHTA and FQGNSA. This CDR3 comprises 17 residues. The trim removed 5 bases at V and 0 bases at J, leaving 6 bases unmatched. Molecular barcoded adaptors covering alpha/delta and beta/gamma chains were used on around 400 ng RNA. TCRdb processed the reads anew with MiXCR; each CDR3 protein has one entry. The sample has about 57,000 distinct CDR3 sequences; 20% to 25% are singletons. Notes on the study in general: In IR-seq, single-read clonotypes were approximately 83% of clonotypes but approximately 3.5% of reads. IR-seq and RNA-seq agreed better without single-read clonotypes. IR-seq captured clonotypes deeper and more reliably than RNA-seq.

The sequence was collected from a donor at least 40 years old with multiple myeloma. The chain has TRBV7-2 and TRBJ2-6; 8 positions match TRBD1. The sequencing sample was made of a population of CD138-negative cells sorted from bone marrow. The CDR3 is CASSIRTGTSGANVLTF. CDR3 DNA sequence: TGTGCCAGCAGCATCCGGACAGGGACCTCTGGGGCCAACGTCCTGACTTTC.